The clone carrying this T cell receptor (beta chain) has just a few counts. TCRdb re-called the 5' RACE reads through MiXCR, storing one row per CDR3 protein. Of about 120,000 distinct CDR3 sequences listed, 12% are singletons. The V gene lost 4 bases and the J gene lost 6 bases, with 6 bases spanning the gap. The CDR3 covers 11 residues. Looked up from germline, CDR1 is WNHNN and CDR2 is SYGVQD (reference sequence). This sample stems from a study of spatial heterogeneity in lung cancer. Time point meaning: blood at routine non-recurrence follow-up after resection. Whole RNA, which was extracted from tumor, nontumor lung tissue or frozen PBMC, was sequenced without any cell sorting.

The receptor was derived from a male donor with early-stage non-small cell lung cancer. This chain connects TRBV10-1 to TRBJ1-1; unclear D gene. The sample consisted of PBMCs, taken at follow-up. This CDR3 reads CASSAGSEAFF. CDR3 nucleotides: TGCGCCAGCAGTGCGGGGTCTGAAGCTTTCTTT.